This entry lists 3 T cell receptor beta chains sequenced from one sample in a study of blood T cell repertoires in COVID-19. The method was immunoSEQ multiplex PCR; TCRdb's version includes in-frame clones alone and lacks a portion of them. The data show a few hundred thousand clones, approximately 87% seen once. Sequencing input: PBMCs or T cells enriched from blood (not recorded which). These receptors were obtained from a man aged 35 to 55 in a cohort exposed to, infected with or recovered from COVID-19 (not recorded which).

The gene calls are TRBV28 and TRBJ1-2; D may be TRBD1 (5 bases). In germline, CDR1 is MDHEN, CDR2 SYDVKM. This CDR3 has 14 amino acids. Trimming stripped 2 bases from V and 3 bases from J, with 10 bases between. The CDR3, as DNA: TGTGCCAGCAGTTTAGGGGCAGGGCACTATGGCTACACCTTC. Residues: CASSLGAGHYGYTF.

The chain is built from TRBV28 and TRBJ2-1, with unresolved D. The CDR3 runs to 13 residues. V was shortened by 6 bases and J by 6 bases, with 12 bases between the two germline ends. Germline CDR1 is MDHEN and CDR2 is SYDVKM. Written as DNA, the CDR3 is TGTGCCAGCAGCCCGGCAGGTGTCAATGAGCAGTTCTTC. Protein sequence: CASSPAGVNEQFF.

The gene calls are TRBV4-2 and TRBJ1-5; TRBD1 matches at 8 bases. Germline trimming cut 0 bases from V and 7 bases from J; bases unmatched to any gene: 2. CDR3 size: 14 residues. Germline CDR1 and CDR2: LGHNA and YNFKEQ. The DNA for the CDR3 is TGTGCCAGCAGCCAAGACCACAGGGGGCAGCCCCAGCATTTT. Amino acids: CASSQDHRGQPQHF.